Below, 20 T cell receptor beta chains from the same sample are listed, as sequenced in a study of T-cell reconstitution after alpha-beta-depleted transplantation in children. Preparation of the TCRbeta library was carried out with unique molecular identifiers. TCRdb fed the PCR reads into MiXCR, producing one record per CDR3 protein. Here the sample spans about 410,000 distinct CDR3 sequences, over 20% being singletons. Source: PBMCs from the stem cell graft donor, taken from the stem cell graft. These receptors came from a human donor who donated a stem cell graft to a child with acute myeloid leukemia.

The chain couples TRBV28 to TRBJ2-1; tentatively, D is TRBD1 (6 bases). V lost 6 bases and J 5 bases, leaving 17 bases between the germline ends. Per germline, CDR1 MDHEN and CDR2 SYDVKM. The CDR3 is 15 amino acids. The DNA for the CDR3 is TGTGCCAGCAGCCTCGGACAGAGCAGAAACAATGAGCAGTTCTTC. Protein: CASSLGQSRNNEQFF.

This clonotype showed up many times. The rearrangement links TRBV29-1 to TRBJ2-7, with D perhaps TRBD2 (5 bases). There are 11 residues in the CDR3. V lost 7 bases and J 3 bases, leaving 10 bases between the germline ends. Germline V CDR1 and CDR2: SQVTM, ANQGSEA. CDR3 in DNA: TGCAGCGCCTACCGGGACTACGAGCAGTACTTC. It encodes CSAYRDYEQYF.

This clonotype appeared a few times. The DNA is left out, because the CDR3 cannot be placed on it with certainty; the CDR3 is given as TCRdb lists it. The chain is built from TRBV2 and TRBJ2-2; the D segment call TRBD2 is taken from the table without a DNA check. The CDR3 is 16 residues long, ends included. Germline V gene data show CDR1 as SNHLY and CDR2 as FYNNEI. The CDR3 here is CASSTSREREKLGLFF.

J is TRBJ2-1 and V is TRBV12-3 or TRBV12-4; 12 bases line up with TRBD2. This CDR3 is 15 amino acids long. Unmatched junction bases numbered 7, after V lost 5 bases and J lost 8 bases. CDR3 nucleotide sequence: TGTGCCAGCAGTCCCCGACTAGCGGGAGTAGATGAGCAGTTCTTC. Its protein product is CASSPRLAGVDEQFF.

This clonotype was counted at least ten times. CDR3 loop: CASSLVESYEQYF. The CDR3 DNA sequence: TGTGCCAGCAGCTTAGTGGAGAGCTACGAGCAGTACTTC. The chain has TRBV7-2 and TRBJ2-7; the D is unclear. Germline CDR1 reads SGHTA; CDR2 reads FQGNSA. The CDR3 consists of 13 residues. V gave up 1 base and J gave up 3 bases, with 7 bases separating them.

This clonotype was counted a few times. The chain is built from TRBV27 and TRBJ2-1; 12 bases align to TRBD1. CDR3 size: 15 residues. The J segment lost 4 bases and the V segment lost 7 bases, leaving 5 bases of the junction unmatched. Per the germline V gene, CDR1 is MNHEY and CDR2 is SMNVEV (reference sequence). This CDR3 is CASKGDRGLYNEQFF. As DNA, the CDR3 is TGTGCCAGCAAGGGGGACAGGGGGCTTTACAATGAGCAGTTCTTC.

The chain has TRBV20-1 and TRBJ2-7; D call uncertain. In germline, CDR1 is DFQATT, CDR2 SNEGSKA (reference sequence). V was pared by 3 bases and J by 1 base, with 7 bases between. The CDR3 spans 12 residues. The CDR3 sequence is CSASSGSYEQYF. CDR3 DNA: TGCAGTGCTAGTTCTGGGTCCTACGAGCAGTACTTC.

This clonotype has at least ten counts. The chain carries TRBV20-1 and TRBJ2-7; D might be TRBD1 or TRBD2, each matching 5 bases. There are 15 residues in the CDR3. The ends were cut back, 2 bases at V and 6 bases at J, with 20 bases in the middle. Per germline, CDR1 DFQATT and CDR2 SNEGSKA (reference sequence). CDR3 nucleotides: TGCAGTGCTAGACAACCGGGACGGGGAAGGGCCGAGCAGTACTTC. Its protein is CSARQPGRGRAEQYF.

The chain employs TRBV10-2 and TRBJ2-1, with 8 bases fitting TRBD2. This CDR3 is built from 19 residues. From germline, CDR1 is WSHSY and CDR2 SAAADI. After removal of 0 bases from V and 0 bases from J, the junction contained 10 bases not matched to a gene. CDR3 sequence reads: CASSESRGGGRFSYNEQFF. DNA of the CDR3: TGCGCCAGCAGTGAGTCGAGAGGAGGCGGGAGGTTCTCCTACAATGAGCAGTTCTTC.

In this sample, this clonotype turned up a few times. This chain connects TRBV29-1 to TRBJ2-4, with 10 bases lining up with TRBD2. Germline V gene lookup returns CDR1 SQVTM and CDR2 ANQGSEA. V lost 1 base, J lost 0 bases, and 6 bases stayed unmatched. The CDR3 totals 17 residues. The CDR3 DNA reads TGCAGCGTTGAAGCAGCGGGAGGGGGCCTAGCCAAAAACATTCAGTACTTC. Protein: CSVEAAGGGLAKNIQYF.

This clonotype was counted ten times or more. V usage is TRBV20-1 and J usage is TRBJ2-1, with TRBD2 matching 10 bases. The CDR3 contains 14 residues. CDR1 and CDR2 from the germline V gene are DFQATT and SNEGSKA (reference sequence). The CDR3 here is CSSSGTSDYNEQFF. The CDR3 bases are TGCAGCTCCTCCGGGACTAGCGACTACAATGAGCAGTTCTTC.

V and J are TRBV12-3 or TRBV12-4 and TRBJ1-6; D gene uncertain. The CDR3 runs to 12 residues. The ends were cut back, 5 bases at V and 8 bases at J, with 7 bases in the middle. The DNA for the CDR3 is TGTGCCAGCAGTCGCAGTGATTCACCCCTCCACTTT. Its translation is CASSRSDSPLHF.

This clonotype was recorded a few times. This sequence joins TRBV20-1 and TRBJ2-5, with 9 bases aligning to TRBD2. V lost 1 base to trimming and J lost 2 bases; unmatched junction nucleotides: 8. Germline V gene sequence: CDR1 DFQATT, CDR2 SNEGSKA (reference sequence). The CDR3 length is 16 residues. The CDR3 DNA follows: TGCAGTGCTAGAGGAAGACTAGCGGATCAACAAGAGACCCAGTACTTC. It yields the protein CSARGRLADQQETQYF.

A few counts support this clonotype. The chain links TRBV27 to TRBJ2-7; 12 positions agree with TRBD1. Germline V gene lookup returns CDR1 MNHEY and CDR2 SMNVEV (reference sequence). This CDR3 spans 15 amino acids. The V and J ends lost 6 bases and 4 bases, in that order; junction bases with no gene match: 7. The CDR3 nucleotides read TGTGCCAGCAGCTTACTGGGACAGGGGGCGTACGAGCAGTACTTC. Translated: CASSLLGQGAYEQYF.

The chain has TRBV24-1 and TRBJ2-1, with 7 bases fitting TRBD1. V lost 2 bases, J lost 7 bases, and 1 base stayed unmatched. CDR1 and CDR2 from the germline V gene are KGHDR and SFDVKD. The CDR3 spans 13 residues. The DNA for the CDR3 is TGTGCCACCAGTGATTACAGGGGTAATGAGCAGTTCTTC. Translating gives CATSDYRGNEQFF.

This clonotype came up a few times. The rearrangement links TRBV7-8 to TRBJ2-4; D is possibly TRBD2 (5 bases). CDR3 size: 14 residues. CDR1 SGHVS and CDR2 FQNEAQ come from the germline V gene. The V end was cut by 1 base, the J end by 6 bases, with 10 bases between. CDR3 bases: TGTGCCAGCAGCTTAGTTGGAGGAGCAAACATTCAGTACTTC. Its translation: CASSLVGGANIQYF.

The sample holds a few counts of this clonotype. This sequence joins TRBV29-1 and TRBJ2-1; perhaps TRBD2 as D (6 bases). CDR3 length: 13 residues. The germline V and J ends were trimmed by 6 bases and 8 bases, with 17 bases remaining between them. Germline V gene lookup returns CDR1 SQVTM and CDR2 ANQGSEA. The CDR3 is CSVGDSKVDEQFF. CDR3 DNA sequence: TGCAGCGTGGGGGACTCGAAGGTCGATGAGCAGTTCTTC.

The chain links TRBV11-1 to TRBJ2-4, with 11 bases lining up with TRBD2. Germline V gene sequence: CDR1 SGHAT, CDR2 FQDESV (reference sequence). There are 17 residues in the CDR3. Trimming at V came to 5 bases and at J to 2 bases, leaving 8 bases not matched to a gene. CDR3 sequence: CASSPGLAGLTKNIQYF. CDR3 nucleotides: TGTGCCAGCAGCCCCGGACTAGCGGGCCTCACCAAAAACATTCAGTACTTC.

V gene TRBV12-3 or TRBV12-4 combines with J gene TRBJ2-7; D gene unclear. CDR3 length: 14 residues. Between the trimmed V and J ends, which lost 1 base and 7 bases, there was a span of 14 bases. In DNA form, the CDR3 reads TGTGCCAGCAGTTTAGAGACCGCTTTTGGGGAGCAGTACTTC. Translating it yields CASSLETAFGEQYF.

This clonotype was seen a handful of times. CDR3 DNA: TGTGCCAGCAGTTACAGCCTTTATAATTCACCCCTCCACTTT. Translated, it gives CASSYSLYNSPLHF. The chain combines TRBV6-5 with TRBJ1-6, with D unresolved. Trimming removed 2 bases at V and 4 bases at J, with 6 bases between. CDR1 is MNHEY and CDR2 is SVGAGI in the germline V gene. This CDR3 contains 14 residues.